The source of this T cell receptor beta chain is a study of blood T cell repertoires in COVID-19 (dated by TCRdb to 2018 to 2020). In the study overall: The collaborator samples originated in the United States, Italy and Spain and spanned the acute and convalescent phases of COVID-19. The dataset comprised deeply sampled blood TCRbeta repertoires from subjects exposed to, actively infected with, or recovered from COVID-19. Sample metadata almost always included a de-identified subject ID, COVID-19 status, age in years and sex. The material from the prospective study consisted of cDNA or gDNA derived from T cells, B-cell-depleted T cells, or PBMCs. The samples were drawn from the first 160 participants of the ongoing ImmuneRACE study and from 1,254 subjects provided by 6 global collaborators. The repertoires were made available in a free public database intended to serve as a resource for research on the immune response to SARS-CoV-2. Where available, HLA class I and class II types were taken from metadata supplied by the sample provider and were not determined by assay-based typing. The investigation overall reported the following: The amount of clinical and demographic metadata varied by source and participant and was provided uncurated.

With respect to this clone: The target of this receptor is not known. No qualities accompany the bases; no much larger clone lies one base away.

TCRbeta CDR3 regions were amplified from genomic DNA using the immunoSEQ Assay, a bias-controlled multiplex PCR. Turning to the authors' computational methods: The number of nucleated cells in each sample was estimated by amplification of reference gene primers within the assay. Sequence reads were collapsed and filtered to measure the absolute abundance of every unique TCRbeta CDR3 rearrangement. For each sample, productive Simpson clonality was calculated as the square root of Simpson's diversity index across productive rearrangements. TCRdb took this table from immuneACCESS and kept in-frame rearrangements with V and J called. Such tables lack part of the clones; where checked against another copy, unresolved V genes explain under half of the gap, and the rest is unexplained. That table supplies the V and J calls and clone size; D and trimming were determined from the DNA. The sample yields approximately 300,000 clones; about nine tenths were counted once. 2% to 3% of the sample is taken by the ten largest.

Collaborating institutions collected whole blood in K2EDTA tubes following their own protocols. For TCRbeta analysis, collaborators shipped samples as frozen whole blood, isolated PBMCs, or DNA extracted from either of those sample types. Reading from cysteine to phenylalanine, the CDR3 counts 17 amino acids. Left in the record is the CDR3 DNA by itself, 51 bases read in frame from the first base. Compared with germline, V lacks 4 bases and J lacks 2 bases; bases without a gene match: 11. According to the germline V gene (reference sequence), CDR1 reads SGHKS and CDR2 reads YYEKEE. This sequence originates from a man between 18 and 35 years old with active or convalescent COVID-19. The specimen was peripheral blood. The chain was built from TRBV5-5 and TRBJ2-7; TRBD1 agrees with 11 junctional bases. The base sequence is TGTGCCAGCAGCACCCATACGGCGGGACAGGGGGCCTACGAGCAGTACTTC. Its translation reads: CASSTHTAGQGAYEQYF.